The present entry profiles one TCR beta chain with its context. The record originates from a study of blood T cell repertoires in COVID-19. Study details: The United States, Italy and Spain supplied acute and convalescent COVID-19 samples. Sources were T cells, B-cell-depleted T cells, or PBMCs; the material itself was cDNA or gDNA.

The authors' processing: Researchers report that nucleated cell counts were estimated from reference gene primer amplification. The data were produced by immunoSEQ multiplex PCR, yet TCRdb's version contains in-frame clones alone and is incomplete. D and trimming come from the DNA, and the V and J calls and clone size come from that table. Found here are about 100,000 clones, over 75% of them singletons; the top ten hold 11%. The TCR originated in a woman aged 25 to 39 with acute or convalescent COVID-19. Sequencing was carried out using peripheral blood.

CDR3 residues: CASSFGAGGPYEQYF. Here the CDR3 DNA reads TGTGCCAGCAGCTTTGGGGCGGGGGGCCCCTACGAGCAGTACTTC. V gene TRBV5-4 combines with J gene TRBJ2-7; TRBD2 aligns across 8 bases. The germline CDR1 and CDR2 sequences are SGHNT and YYREEE (reference sequence). The CDR3 runs to 15 residues. J gave up 2 bases and V 2 bases, and 6 bases lay outside the gene matches.